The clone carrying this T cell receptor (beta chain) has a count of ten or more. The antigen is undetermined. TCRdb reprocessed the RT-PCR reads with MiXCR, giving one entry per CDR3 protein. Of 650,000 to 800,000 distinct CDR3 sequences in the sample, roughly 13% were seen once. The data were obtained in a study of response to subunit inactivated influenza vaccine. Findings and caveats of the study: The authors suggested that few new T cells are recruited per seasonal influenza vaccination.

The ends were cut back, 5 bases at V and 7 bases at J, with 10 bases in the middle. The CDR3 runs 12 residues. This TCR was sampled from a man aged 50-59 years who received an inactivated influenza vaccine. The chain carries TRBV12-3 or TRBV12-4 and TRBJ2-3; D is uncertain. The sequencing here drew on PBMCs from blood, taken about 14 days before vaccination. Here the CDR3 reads CASSPTVYTQYF. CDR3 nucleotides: TGTGCCAGCAGTCCGACCGTATATACGCAGTATTTT.